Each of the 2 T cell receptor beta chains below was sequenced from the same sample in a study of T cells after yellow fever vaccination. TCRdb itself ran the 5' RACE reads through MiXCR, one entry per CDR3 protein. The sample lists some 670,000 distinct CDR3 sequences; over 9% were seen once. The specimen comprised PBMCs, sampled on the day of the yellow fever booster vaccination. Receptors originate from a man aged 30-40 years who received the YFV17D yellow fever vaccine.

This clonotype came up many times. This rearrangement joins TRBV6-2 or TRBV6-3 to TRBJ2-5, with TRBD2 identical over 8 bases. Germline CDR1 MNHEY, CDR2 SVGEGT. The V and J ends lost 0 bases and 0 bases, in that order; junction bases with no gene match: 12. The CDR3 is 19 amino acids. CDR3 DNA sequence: TGTGCCAGCAGTTACTCCGGACCGCCCCGACTAGCGAACCAAGAGACCCAGTACTTC. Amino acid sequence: CASSYSGPPRLANQETQYF.

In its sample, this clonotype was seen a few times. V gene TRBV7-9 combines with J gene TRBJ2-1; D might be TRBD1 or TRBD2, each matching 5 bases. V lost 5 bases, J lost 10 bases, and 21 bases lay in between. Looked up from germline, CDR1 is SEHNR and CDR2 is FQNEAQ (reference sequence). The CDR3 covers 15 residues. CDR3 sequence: CASSLYILRGSEQFF. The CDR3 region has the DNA TGTGCCAGCAGCCTATATATCCTGAGGGGTTCCGAGCAGTTCTTC.